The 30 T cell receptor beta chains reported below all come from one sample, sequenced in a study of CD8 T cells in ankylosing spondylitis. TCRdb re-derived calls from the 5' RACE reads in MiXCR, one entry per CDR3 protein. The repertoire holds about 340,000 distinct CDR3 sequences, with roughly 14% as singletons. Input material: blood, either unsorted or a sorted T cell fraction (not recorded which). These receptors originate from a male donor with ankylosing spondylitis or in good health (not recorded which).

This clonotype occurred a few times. For the CDR3, the DNA is TGCAGTGCTAGTCTTACCCCCCCTAGCGGGGGGGCCTACGAGCAGTACTTC. This gives the protein CSASLTPPSGGAYEQYF. The chain uses TRBV20-1 and TRBJ2-7; the match to TRBD2 covers 12 bases. CDR3 length: 17 amino acids. Germline V gene lookup returns CDR1 DFQATT and CDR2 SNEGSKA (reference sequence). V lost 3 bases, J lost 2 bases, and 11 bases stayed unmatched.

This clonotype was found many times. The CDR3 nucleotides are TGCGCCAGCAGCCCAGGACAGTCTTCCTACAATGAGCAGTTCTTC. Translated, it gives CASSPGQSSYNEQFF. The V call is TRBV4-1, the J call TRBJ2-1, with a possible D match to TRBD1 (6 bases). This CDR3 has 15 residues. From germline, CDR1 is MGHRA and CDR2 YSYEKL. V lost 4 bases and J 1 base, leaving 11 bases between the germline ends.

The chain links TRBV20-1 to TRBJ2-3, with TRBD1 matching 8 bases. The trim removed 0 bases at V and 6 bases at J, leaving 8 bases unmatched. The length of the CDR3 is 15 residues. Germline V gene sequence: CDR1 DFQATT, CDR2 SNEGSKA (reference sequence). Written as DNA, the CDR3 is TGCAGTGCTAGAGATGGACAGGGACTCGCGGATACGCAGTATTTT. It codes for CSARDGQGLADTQYF.

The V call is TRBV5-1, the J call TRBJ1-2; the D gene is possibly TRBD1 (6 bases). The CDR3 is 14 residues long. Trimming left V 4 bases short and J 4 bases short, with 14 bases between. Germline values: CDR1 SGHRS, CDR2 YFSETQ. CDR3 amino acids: CASSPGHPIYGYTF. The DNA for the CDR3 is TGCGCCAGCAGCCCGGGACATCCCATCTATGGCTACACCTTC.

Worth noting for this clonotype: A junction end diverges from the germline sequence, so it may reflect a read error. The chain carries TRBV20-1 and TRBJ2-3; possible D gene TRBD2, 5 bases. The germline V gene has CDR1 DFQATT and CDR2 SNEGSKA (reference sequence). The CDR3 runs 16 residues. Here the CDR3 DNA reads TGCAGTGCTGAACTACCCCGGACTGATTTCTATGATACGCATTATTTT. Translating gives CSAELPRTDFYDTHYF.

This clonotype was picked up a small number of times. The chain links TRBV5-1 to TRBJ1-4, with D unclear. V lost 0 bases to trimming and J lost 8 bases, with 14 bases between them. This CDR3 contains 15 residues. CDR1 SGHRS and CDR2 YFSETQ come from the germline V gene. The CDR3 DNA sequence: TGCGCCAGCAGCTTGGTAGCCCAACCGGGCGAAAAACTGTTTTTT. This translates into CASSLVAQPGEKLFF.

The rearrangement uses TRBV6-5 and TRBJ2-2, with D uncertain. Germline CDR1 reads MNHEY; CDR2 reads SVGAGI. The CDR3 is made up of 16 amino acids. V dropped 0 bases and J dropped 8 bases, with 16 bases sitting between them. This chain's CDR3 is CASSYSMERLKGELFF. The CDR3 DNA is TGTGCCAGCAGTTACTCGATGGAGCGCCTCAAAGGGGAGCTGTTTTTT.

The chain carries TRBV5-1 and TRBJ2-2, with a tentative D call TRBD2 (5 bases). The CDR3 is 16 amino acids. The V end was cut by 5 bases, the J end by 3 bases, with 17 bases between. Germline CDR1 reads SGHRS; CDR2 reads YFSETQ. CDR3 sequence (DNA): TGCGCCAGCAGGGACGGACTTATTGGGGACACCGGGGAGCTGTTTTTT. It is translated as CASRDGLIGDTGELFF.

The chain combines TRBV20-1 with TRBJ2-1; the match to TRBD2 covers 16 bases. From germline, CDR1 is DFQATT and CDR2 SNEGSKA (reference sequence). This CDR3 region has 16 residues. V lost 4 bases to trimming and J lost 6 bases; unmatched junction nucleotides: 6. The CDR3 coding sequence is TGCAGTGCTAACGCCGGGACTAGCGGGAGGGCCAATGAGCAGTTCTTC. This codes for CSANAGTSGRANEQFF.

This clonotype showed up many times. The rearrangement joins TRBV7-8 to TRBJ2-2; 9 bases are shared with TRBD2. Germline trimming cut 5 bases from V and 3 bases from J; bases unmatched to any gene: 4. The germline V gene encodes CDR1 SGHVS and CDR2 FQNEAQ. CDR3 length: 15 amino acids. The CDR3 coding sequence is TGTGCCAGCAGCCTCCGACTAGCGGACACCGGGGAGCTGTTTTTT. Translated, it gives CASSLRLADTGELFF.

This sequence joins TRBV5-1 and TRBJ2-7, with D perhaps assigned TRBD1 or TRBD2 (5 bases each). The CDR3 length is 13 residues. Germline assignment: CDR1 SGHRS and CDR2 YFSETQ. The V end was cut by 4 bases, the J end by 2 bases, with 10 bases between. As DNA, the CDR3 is TGCGCCAGCAGCGATGGGGGTACCTACGAGCAGTACTTC. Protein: CASSDGGTYEQYF.

Here the CDR3 reads CATRPLAAISNEQFF. The CDR3 DNA is TGTGCCACCCGTCCCCTAGCGGCGATATCCAATGAGCAGTTCTTC. This sequence joins TRBV2 and TRBJ2-1; the match to TRBD2 covers 7 bases. V lost 10 bases and J lost 6; bases outside the gene matches: 15. The CDR3 sequence is 15 residues long. Per germline, CDR1 SNHLY and CDR2 FYNNEI.

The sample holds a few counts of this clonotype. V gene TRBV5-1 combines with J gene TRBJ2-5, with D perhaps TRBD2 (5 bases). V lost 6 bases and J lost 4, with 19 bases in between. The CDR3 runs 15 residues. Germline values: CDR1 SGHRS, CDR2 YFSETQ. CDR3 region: CASTLSGEQGETQYF. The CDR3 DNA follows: TGCGCCAGCACGCTCTCTGGGGAGCAAGGAGAGACCCAGTACTTC.

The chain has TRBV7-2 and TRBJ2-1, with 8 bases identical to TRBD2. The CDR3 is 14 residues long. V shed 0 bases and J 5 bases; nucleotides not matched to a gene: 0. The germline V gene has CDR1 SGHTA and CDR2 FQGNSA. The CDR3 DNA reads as TGTGCCAGCAGCTTAGCTAGCGGGGACAATGAGCAGTTCTTC. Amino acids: CASSLASGDNEQFF.

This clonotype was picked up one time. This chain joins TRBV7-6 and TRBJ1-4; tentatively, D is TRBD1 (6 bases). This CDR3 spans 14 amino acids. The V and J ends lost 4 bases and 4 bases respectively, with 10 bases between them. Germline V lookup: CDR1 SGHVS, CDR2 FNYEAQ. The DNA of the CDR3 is TGTGCCAGCAGCTCCGGACAGCTTAATGAAAAACTGTTTTTT. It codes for CASSSGQLNEKLFF.

The CDR3 bases are TGCAGCGTGTCGTCGGGGGCGCGATCCTACAATGAGCAGTTCTTC. Translating it yields CSVSSGARSYNEQFF. The J gene is TRBJ2-1, the V gene TRBV29-1; either TRBD1 or TRBD2 may supply D (6 bases each). Germline loops: CDR1 SQVTM, CDR2 ANQGSEA. The CDR3 runs 15 residues. The V end lost 6 bases, the J end lost 1 base, and 16 bases lay between the germline ends.

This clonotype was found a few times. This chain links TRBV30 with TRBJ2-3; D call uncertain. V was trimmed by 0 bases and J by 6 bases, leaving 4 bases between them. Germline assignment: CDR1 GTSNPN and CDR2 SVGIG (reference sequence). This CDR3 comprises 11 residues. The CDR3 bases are TGTGCCTGGAGTGTGCGCGATACGCAGTATTTT. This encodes CAWSVRDTQYF.

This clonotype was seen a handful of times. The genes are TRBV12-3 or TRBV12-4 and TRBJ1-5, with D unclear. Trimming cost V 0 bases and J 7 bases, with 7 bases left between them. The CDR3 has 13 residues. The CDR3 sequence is CASSLAQKQPQHF. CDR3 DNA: TGTGCCAGCAGTTTAGCTCAAAAGCAGCCCCAGCATTTT.

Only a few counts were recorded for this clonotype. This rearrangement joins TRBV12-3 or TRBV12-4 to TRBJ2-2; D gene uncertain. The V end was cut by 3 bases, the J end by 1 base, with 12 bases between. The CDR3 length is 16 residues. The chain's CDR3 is CASSLGAPLNTGELFF. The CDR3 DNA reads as TGTGCCAGCAGTTTGGGTGCTCCCTTGAACACCGGGGAGCTGTTTTTT.

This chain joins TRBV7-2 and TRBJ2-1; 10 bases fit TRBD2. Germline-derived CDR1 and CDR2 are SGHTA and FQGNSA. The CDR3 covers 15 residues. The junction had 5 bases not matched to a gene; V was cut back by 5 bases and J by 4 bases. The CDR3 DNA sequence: TGTGCCAGCAGCGTCGGGACTAGCGTATACAATGAGCAGTTCTTC. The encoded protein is CASSVGTSVYNEQFF.

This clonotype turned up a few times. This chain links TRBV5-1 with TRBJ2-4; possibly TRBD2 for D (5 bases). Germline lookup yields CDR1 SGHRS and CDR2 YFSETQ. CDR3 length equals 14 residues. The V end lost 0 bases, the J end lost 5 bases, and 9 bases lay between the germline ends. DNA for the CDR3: TGCGCCAGCAGCTTGGGAGGGCCGCAAAACATTCAGTACTTC. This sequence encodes CASSLGGPQNIQYF.

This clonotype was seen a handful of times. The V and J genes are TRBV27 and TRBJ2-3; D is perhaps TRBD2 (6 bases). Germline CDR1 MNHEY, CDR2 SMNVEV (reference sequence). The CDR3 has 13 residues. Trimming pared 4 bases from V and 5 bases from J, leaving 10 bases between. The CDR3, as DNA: TGTGCCAGCAGTTGGAGGGTTGAAGATACGCAGTATTTT. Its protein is CASSWRVEDTQYF.

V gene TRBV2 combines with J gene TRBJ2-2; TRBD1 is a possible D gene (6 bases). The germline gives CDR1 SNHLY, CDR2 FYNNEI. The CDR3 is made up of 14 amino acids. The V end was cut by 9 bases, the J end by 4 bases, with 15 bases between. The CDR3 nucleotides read TGTGCCAGACAAACCGGGACAACCACCGGGGAGCTGTTTTTT. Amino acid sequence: CARQTGTTTGELFF.

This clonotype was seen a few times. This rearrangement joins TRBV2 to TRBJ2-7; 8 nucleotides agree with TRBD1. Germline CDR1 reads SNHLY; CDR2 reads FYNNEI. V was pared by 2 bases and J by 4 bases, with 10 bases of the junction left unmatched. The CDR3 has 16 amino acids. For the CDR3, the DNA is TGTGCCAGCAGTGAACCGGTGGACAGGGTACGATACGAGCAGTACTTC. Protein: CASSEPVDRVRYEQYF.

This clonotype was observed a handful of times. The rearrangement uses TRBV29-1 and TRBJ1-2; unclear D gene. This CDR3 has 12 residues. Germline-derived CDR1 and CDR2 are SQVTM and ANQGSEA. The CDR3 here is CSWRSEYYGYTF. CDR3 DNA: TGCAGTTGGAGGAGCGAATACTATGGCTACACCTTC.

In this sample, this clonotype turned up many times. The CDR3 nucleotides read TGCAGCGTTACCGACAGTTCCAACACTGAAGCTTTCTTT. Its protein is CSVTDSSNTEAFF. The chain joins TRBV29-1 to TRBJ1-1, with D maybe TRBD1 (5 bases). The CDR3 loop spans 13 amino acids. Germline assignment: CDR1 SQVTM and CDR2 ANQGSEA. V gave up 5 bases and J gave up 2 bases, with 12 bases separating them.

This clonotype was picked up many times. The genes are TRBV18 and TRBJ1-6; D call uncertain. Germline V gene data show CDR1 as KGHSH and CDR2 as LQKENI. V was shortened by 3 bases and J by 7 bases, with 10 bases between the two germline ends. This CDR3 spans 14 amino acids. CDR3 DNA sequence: TGTGCCAGCTCACCTACGGGTTGGAATTCACCCCTCCACTTT. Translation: CASSPTGWNSPLHF.

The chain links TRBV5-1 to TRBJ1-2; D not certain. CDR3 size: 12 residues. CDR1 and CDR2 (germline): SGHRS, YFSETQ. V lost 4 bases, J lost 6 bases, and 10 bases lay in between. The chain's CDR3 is CASSREGDGYTF. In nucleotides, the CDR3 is TGCGCCAGCAGCCGGGAAGGAGATGGCTACACCTTC.

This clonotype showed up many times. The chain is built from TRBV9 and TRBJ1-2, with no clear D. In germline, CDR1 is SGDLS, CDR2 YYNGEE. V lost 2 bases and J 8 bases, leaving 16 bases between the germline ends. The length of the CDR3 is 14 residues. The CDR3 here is CASSVPPGENGYTF. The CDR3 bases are TGTGCCAGCAGCGTGCCCCCAGGAGAGAACGGCTACACCTTC.

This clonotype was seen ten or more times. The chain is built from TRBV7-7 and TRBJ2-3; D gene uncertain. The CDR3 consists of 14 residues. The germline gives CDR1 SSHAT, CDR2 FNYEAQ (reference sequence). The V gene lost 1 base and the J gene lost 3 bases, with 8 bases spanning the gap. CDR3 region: CASSLGAATDTQYF. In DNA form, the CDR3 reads TGTGCCAGCAGCTTAGGGGCAGCGACAGATACGCAGTATTTT.